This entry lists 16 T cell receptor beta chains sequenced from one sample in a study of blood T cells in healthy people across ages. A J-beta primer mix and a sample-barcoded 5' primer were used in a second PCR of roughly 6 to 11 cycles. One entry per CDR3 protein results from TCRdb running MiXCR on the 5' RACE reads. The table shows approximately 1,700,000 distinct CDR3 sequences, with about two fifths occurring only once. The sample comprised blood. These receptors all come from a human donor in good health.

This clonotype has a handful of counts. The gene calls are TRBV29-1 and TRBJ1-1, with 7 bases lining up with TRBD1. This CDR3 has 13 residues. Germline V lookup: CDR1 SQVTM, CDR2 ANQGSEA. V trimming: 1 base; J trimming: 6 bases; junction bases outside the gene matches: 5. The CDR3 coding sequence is TGCAGCGTTGAAGGACAGGGCTTCCCTGAAGCTTTCTTT. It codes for CSVEGQGFPEAFF.

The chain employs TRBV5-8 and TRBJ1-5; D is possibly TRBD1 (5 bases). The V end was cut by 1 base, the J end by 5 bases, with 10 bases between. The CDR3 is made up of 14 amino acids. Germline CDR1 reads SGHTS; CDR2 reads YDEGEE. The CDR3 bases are TGTGCCAGCAGCTTGTGGGGGGACTATCAGCCCCAGCATTTT. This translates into CASSLWGDYQPQHF.

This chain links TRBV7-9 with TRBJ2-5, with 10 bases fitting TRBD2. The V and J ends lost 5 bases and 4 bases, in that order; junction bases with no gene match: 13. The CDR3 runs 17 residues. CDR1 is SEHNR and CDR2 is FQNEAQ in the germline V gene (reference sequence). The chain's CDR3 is CASSPHSSSGGRETQYF. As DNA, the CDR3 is TGTGCCAGCAGCCCGCACTCCTCTAGCGGGGGCAGAGAGACCCAGTACTTC.

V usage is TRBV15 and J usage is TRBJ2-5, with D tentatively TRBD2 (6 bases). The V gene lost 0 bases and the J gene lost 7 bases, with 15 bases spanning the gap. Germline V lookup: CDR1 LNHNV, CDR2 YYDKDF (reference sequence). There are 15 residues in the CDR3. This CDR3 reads CATSRDREPGGTQYF. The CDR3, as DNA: TGTGCCACCAGCAGAGATCGGGAACCCGGGGGGACCCAGTACTTC.

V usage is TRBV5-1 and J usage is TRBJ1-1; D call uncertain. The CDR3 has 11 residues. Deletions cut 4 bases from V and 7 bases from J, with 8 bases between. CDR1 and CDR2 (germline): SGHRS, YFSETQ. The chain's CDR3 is CASSGGLEAFF. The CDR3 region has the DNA TGCGCCAGCAGCGGAGGGCTTGAAGCTTTCTTT.

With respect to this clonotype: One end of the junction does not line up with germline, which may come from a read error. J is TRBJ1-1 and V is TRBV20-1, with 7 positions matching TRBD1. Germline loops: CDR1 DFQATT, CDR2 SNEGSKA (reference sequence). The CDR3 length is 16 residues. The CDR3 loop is CSGREIEYRGNTEAFF. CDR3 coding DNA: TGCAGTGGTAGAGAGATTGAGTACAGGGGTAACACTGAAGCTTTCTTT.

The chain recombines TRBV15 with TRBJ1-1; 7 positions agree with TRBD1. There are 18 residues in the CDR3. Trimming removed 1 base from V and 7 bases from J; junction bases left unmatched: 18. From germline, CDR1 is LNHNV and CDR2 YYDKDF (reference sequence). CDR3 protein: CATSRGGFLGGSKSEAFF. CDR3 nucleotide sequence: TGTGCCACCAGCAGAGGGGGTTTCCTAGGGGGCAGTAAGAGTGAAGCTTTCTTT.

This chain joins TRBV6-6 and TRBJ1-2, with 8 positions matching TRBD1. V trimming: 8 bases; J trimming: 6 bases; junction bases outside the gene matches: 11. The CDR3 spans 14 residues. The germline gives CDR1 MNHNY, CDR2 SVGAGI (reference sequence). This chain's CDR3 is CASGLLQGANGYTF. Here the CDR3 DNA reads TGTGCCAGCGGCCTCTTGCAGGGGGCGAATGGCTACACCTTC.

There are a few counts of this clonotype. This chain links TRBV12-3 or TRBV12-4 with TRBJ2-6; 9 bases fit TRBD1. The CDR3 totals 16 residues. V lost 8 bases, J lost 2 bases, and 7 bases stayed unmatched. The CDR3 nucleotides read TGTGCCAGCCTGGGACAGGGAAAACCTGGGGCCAACGTCCTGACTTTC. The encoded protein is CASLGQGKPGANVLTF.

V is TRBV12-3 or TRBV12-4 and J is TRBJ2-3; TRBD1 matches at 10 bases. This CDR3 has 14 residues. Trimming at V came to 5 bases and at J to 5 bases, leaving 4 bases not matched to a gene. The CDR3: CASSAGQGLDTQYF. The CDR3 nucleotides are TGTGCCAGCAGTGCGGGACAGGGGTTAGATACGCAGTATTTT.

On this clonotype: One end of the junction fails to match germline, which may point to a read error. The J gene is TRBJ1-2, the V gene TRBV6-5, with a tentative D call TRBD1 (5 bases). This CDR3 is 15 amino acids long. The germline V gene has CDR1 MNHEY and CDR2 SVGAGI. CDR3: CASSFGRGLNYGYTF. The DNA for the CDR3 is TGCGCCAGCAGCTTCGGACGGGGCCTTAACTATGGCTACACCTTC.

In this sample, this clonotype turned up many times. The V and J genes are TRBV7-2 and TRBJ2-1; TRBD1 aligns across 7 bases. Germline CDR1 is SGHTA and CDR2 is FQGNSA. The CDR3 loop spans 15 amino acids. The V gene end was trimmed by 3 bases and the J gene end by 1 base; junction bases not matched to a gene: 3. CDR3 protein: CASSFKGASYNEQFF. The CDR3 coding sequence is TGTGCCAGCAGCTTTAAGGGGGCTTCCTACAATGAGCAGTTCTTC.

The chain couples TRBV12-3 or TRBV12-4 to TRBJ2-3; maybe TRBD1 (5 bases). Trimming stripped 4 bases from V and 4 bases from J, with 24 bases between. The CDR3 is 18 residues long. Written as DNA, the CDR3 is TGTGCCAGCAGTTCGACCTCAGGGCGCGCGATAGGAGCAGATACGCAGTATTTT. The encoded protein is CASSSTSGRAIGADTQYF.

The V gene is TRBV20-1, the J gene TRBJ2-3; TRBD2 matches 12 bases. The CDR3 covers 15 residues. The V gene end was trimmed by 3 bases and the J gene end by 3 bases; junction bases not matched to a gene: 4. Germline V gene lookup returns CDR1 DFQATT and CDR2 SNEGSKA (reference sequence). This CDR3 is CSASFLAGGTDTQYF. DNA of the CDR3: TGCAGTGCTAGCTTTCTAGCGGGGGGGACAGATACGCAGTATTTT.

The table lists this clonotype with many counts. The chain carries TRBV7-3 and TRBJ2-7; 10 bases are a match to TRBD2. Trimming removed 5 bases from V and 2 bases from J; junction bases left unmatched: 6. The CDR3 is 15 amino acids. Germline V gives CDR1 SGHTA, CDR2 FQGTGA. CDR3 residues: CASSPQAGGPYEQYF. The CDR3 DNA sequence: TGTGCCAGCAGCCCACAAGCGGGGGGGCCCTACGAGCAGTACTTC.

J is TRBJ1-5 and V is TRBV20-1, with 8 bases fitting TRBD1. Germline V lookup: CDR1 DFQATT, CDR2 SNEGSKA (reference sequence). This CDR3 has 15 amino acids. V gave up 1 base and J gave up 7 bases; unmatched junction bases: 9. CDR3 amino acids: CSARGEQGVGQPQHF. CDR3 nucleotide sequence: TGCAGTGCTAGAGGAGAACAGGGGGTCGGGCAGCCCCAGCATTTT.